The next 9 T cell receptor beta chains were all read from a single sample in a study of T cell changes during pregnancy in multiple sclerosis. Method: immunoSEQ multiplex PCR; TCRdb's copy keeps in-frame clones and lacks some. Of approximately 100,000 clones in the sample, approximately 94% were seen once. This sample comprised peripheral blood, obtained in the second trimester of pregnancy. The source of these receptors is a female donor with multiple sclerosis, enrolled in a pregnancy study.

CDR3 region: CAWRTGVGTSGRAPKYTGELFF. The CDR3 nucleotides are TGTGCCTGGAGGACAGGGGTCGGGACTAGCGGGAGGGCCCCCAAATACACCGGGGAGCTGTTTTTT. The V call is TRBV30, the J call TRBJ2-2; 16 positions agree with TRBD2. CDR1 is GTSNPN and CDR2 is SVGIG in the germline V gene (reference sequence). This CDR3 comprises 22 residues. V was clipped by 3 bases and J by 3 bases; unmatched bases: 19.

The CDR3 DNA is TGTGCCTGGAGCAACAGGGATGAAGCTTTCTTT. Translation: CAWSNRDEAFF. The rearrangement links TRBV30 to TRBJ1-1, with a tentative D call TRBD1 (6 bases). V was trimmed by 3 bases and J by 7 bases, leaving 9 bases between them. Germline CDR1 and CDR2: GTSNPN and SVGIG (reference sequence). The CDR3 is made up of 11 amino acids.

The V and J genes are TRBV29-1 and TRBJ1-2; a weak D match, TRBD1 (5 bases). The CDR3 extends over 14 amino acids. V lost 2 bases and J 4 bases, leaving 14 bases between the germline ends. CDR1 is SQVTM, CDR2 ANQGSEA, per germline. The CDR3 DNA sequence: TGCAGCGTTGAAATCCCGGGGGGAATCTATGGCTACACCTTC. This translates into CSVEIPGGIYGYTF.

V is TRBV28 and J is TRBJ2-1; weak D call: TRBD1 (6 bases). Trimming cost V 2 bases and J 4 bases, with 12 bases left between them. Germline-derived CDR1 and CDR2 are MDHEN and SYDVKM. The CDR3 contains 15 residues. The CDR3 reads CASSLTGTTYNEQFF. CDR3 DNA: TGTGCCAGCAGTTTAACAGGGACAACTTACAATGAGCAGTTCTTC.

The genes are TRBV4-1 and TRBJ1-2; no clear D. V was shortened by 0 bases and J by 4 bases, with 6 bases between the two germline ends. Germline CDR1 reads MGHRA; CDR2 reads YSYEKL. The length of the CDR3 is 13 residues. CDR3 DNA sequence: TGCGCCAGCAGCCAAGATAGTTTCTATGGCTACACCTTC. Translation gives CASSQDSFYGYTF.

The V gene is TRBV28, the J gene TRBJ2-1; 7 positions match TRBD2. With 4 bases clipped from V and 2 bases from J, the junction kept 5 bases outside the gene matches. Germline values: CDR1 MDHEN, CDR2 SYDVKM. This CDR3 region has 15 residues. The CDR3 nucleotides are TGTGCCAGCAGTTCGCGCGGGAGTGCCTACAATGAGCAGTTCTTC. It yields the protein CASSSRGSAYNEQFF.

The CDR3 bases are TGTGCCAGCACCGGGACAGGGGTTTACGAGACCCAGTACTTC. It translates to CASTGTGVYETQYF. The chain is built from TRBV2 and TRBJ2-5, with 10 nucleotides matching TRBD1. The V gene end was trimmed by 7 bases and the J gene end by 5 bases; junction bases not matched to a gene: 7. The CDR3 has 14 residues. Germline loops: CDR1 SNHLY, CDR2 FYNNEI.

The chain is built from TRBV7-3 and TRBJ2-6; D ambiguous. CDR1 and CDR2 from the germline V gene are SGHTA and FQGTGA. The CDR3 loop spans 14 amino acids. The V end lost 9 bases, the J end lost 1 base, and 10 bases lay between the germline ends. CDR3 DNA: TGTGCCAGTAAATCGACTTCTGGGGCCAACGTCCTGACTTTC. Residues: CASKSTSGANVLTF.

The chain links TRBV2 to TRBJ2-1, with TRBD2 matching over 13 bases. CDR3 size: 13 residues. The ends lost 5 bases at V and 15 bases at J; junction bases unmatched: 7. Germline V CDR1 and CDR2: SNHLY, FYNNEI. The CDR3 sequence is CASSLTSGGVGFF. Here the CDR3 DNA reads TGTGCCAGCAGTTTAACTAGCGGGGGGGTGGGGTTCTTC.